The clone carrying this T cell receptor (beta chain) has ten or more counts. The antigen remains unidentified. The blood specimen was taken at initial hyperthyroidism diagnosis, before any ophthalmopathy symptoms. Amplified TCR beta CDR3 regions derived from RNA transcripts. Carried out on the TCR CDR3, a first-round RT-PCR used the HTBI primer set. TCRdb fed the multiplex PCR reads into MiXCR, producing one record per CDR3 protein. This sample yields a few hundred thousand distinct CDR3 sequences, of which 15% to 19% are seen a single time; 28% belongs to the top ten. The data are from a study of T cells in Graves' hyperthyroidism and ophthalmopathy. Study outcomes and limitations: A model using 13 V-J features told ophthalmopathy apart from stable hyperthyroidism.

The source material was blood. The clonotype comes from a woman aged 18-35 years with Graves' hyperthyroidism that later progressed to Graves' ophthalmopathy.

The CDR3 DNA reads as TGTGCCAGCAGTTTAGTGTCACAGCCCACAGATACGCAGTATTTT. It encodes CASSLVSQPTDTQYF. The V gene is TRBV27, the J gene TRBJ2-3; no definite D call. V was pared by 2 bases and J by 2 bases, with 11 bases between. This CDR3 has 15 residues. Per germline, CDR1 MNHEY and CDR2 SMNVEV (reference sequence).